This entry lists 24 T cell receptor beta chains sequenced from one sample in a study of shared clonotypes between healthy human individuals. Profiling relied on immunoSEQ multiplex PCR, and the TCRdb table lists in-frame clones only, not all of them. The data contain about 870,000 clones, 80% to 95% of them singletons. In the naive CD8 group, cells lacked CD45RO and were positively selected for CCR7, so terminally differentiated effector memory CD45RA+ cells were left out. The sample comprised naive CD8+ T cells sorted from blood. These receptors were obtained from a man aged 25 to 40 in good health.

As concerns this clone: Within the sample, other DNA sequences also encode this same CDR3. The J gene is TRBJ1-3, the V gene TRBV20-1, with D uncertain. The CDR3 consists of 11 residues. Trimming took 3 bases from V and 0 from J, leaving 0 bases between them. Germline V gene lookup returns CDR1 DFQATT and CDR2 SNEGSKA (reference sequence). This CDR3 is CSASSGNTIYF. The CDR3 DNA reads TGCAGTGCTAGCTCTGGAAACACCATATATTTT.

V and J are TRBV25-1 and TRBJ2-3; D not resolved. Trimming pared 4 bases from V and 4 bases from J, leaving 9 bases between. The CDR3 runs to 13 residues. Germline assignment: CDR1 MGHDK and CDR2 SYGVNS. The CDR3 protein is CASSVADSDTQYF. CDR3 nucleotide sequence: TGTGCCAGCAGTGTGGCGGATTCAGATACGCAGTATTTT.

The chain carries TRBV28 and TRBJ1-2; the match to TRBD1 covers 7 bases. This CDR3 contains 14 residues. Germline-derived CDR1 and CDR2 are MDHEN and SYDVKM. J gave up 3 bases and V 6 bases, and 7 bases lay outside the gene matches. The CDR3 loop reads CASRPPGQYYGYTF. The DNA of the CDR3 is TGTGCCAGCAGACCTCCGGGACAGTACTATGGCTACACCTTC.

The J gene is TRBJ1-2, the V gene TRBV28; D is possibly TRBD1 (6 bases). V was cut by 4 bases and J by 3 bases, with 24 bases left in between. Germline CDR1 reads MDHEN; CDR2 reads SYDVKM. This CDR3 is 18 amino acids long. The CDR3 DNA reads as TGTGCCAGCAGTTCAGGCCCAGGGGATCGCGTCTGGGACTATGGCTACACCTTC. It translates to CASSSGPGDRVWDYGYTF.

The CDR3 loop reads CASSGGGYEQYF. As DNA, the CDR3 is TGTGCCAGTAGTGGGGGGGGCTACGAGCAGTACTTC. The J gene is TRBJ2-7, the V gene TRBV19; 7 nucleotides match TRBD2. There are 12 residues in the CDR3. The germline gives CDR1 LNHDA, CDR2 SQIVND (reference sequence). The V segment lost 5 bases and the J segment 3 bases; nucleotides outside the gene matches: 1.

This chain joins TRBV19 and TRBJ2-2; D not certain. The germline V gene encodes CDR1 LNHDA and CDR2 SQIVND (reference sequence). V was cut by 1 base and J by 2 bases, with 2 bases left in between. This CDR3 is 13 amino acids long. This chain's CDR3 is CASSIANTGELFF. The DNA for the CDR3 is TGTGCCAGTAGTATAGCCAACACCGGGGAGCTGTTTTTT.

The genes are TRBV7-9 and TRBJ2-3, with D tentatively TRBD1 (5 bases). The V gene lost 4 bases and the J gene lost 0 bases, with 17 bases spanning the gap. From germline, CDR1 is SEHNR and CDR2 FQNEAQ (reference sequence). The CDR3 spans 17 residues. CDR3 DNA: TGTGCCAGCAGCTCCTGGAACGACAGACCTAGCACAGATACGCAGTATTTT. Translating gives CASSSWNDRPSTDTQYF.

This sequence joins TRBV5-1 and TRBJ2-1; TRBD2 aligns across 8 bases. Trimming cost V 1 base and J 4 bases; bases outside gene matches: 1. Germline lookup yields CDR1 SGHRS and CDR2 YFSETQ. The CDR3 loop spans 14 amino acids. The CDR3 DNA reads as TGCGCCAGCAGCTTGAAGCGGGAGTACAATGAGCAGTTCTTC. It encodes CASSLKREYNEQFF.

This rearrangement joins TRBV19 to TRBJ2-7; D may correspond to TRBD1 or TRBD2 (7 bases each). CDR3 size: 14 residues. V lost 4 bases and J 3 bases, leaving 13 bases between the germline ends. CDR1 is LNHDA and CDR2 is SQIVND in the germline V gene (reference sequence). CDR3 sequence: CASSSAGGGYEQYF. In DNA form, the CDR3 reads TGTGCCAGTAGTAGCGCAGGGGGGGGCTACGAGCAGTACTTC.

The rearrangement joins TRBV6-6 to TRBJ2-7, with unresolved D. The CDR3 sequence is 11 residues long. V lost 2 bases, J lost 2 bases, and 1 base lay in between. Looked up from germline, CDR1 is MNHNY and CDR2 is SVGAGI (reference sequence). The CDR3 coding sequence is TGTGCCAGCAGTTACGCCTACGAGCAGTACTTC. Residues: CASSYAYEQYF.

CDR3 loop: CASSPTSGFSYEQYF. The CDR3 DNA is TGTGCCAGCAGTCCTACTAGCGGGTTCTCCTACGAGCAGTACTTC. V is TRBV27 and J is TRBJ2-7, with TRBD2 matching over 9 bases. This CDR3 spans 15 amino acids. Germline V gene data show CDR1 as MNHEY and CDR2 as SMNVEV (reference sequence). Trimming at V came to 5 bases and at J to 0 bases, leaving 5 bases not matched to a gene.

The V gene is TRBV5-6, the J gene TRBJ2-1; TRBD2 matches 11 bases. CDR3 length: 16 amino acids. Germline V gene sequence: CDR1 SGHDT, CDR2 YYEEEE. V trimming: 3 bases; J trimming: 10 bases; junction bases outside the gene matches: 12. CDR3 sequence: CASSSRRTSGSGEQFF. CDR3 DNA sequence: TGTGCCAGCAGCTCCCGGCGGACTAGCGGGTCGGGCGAGCAGTTCTTC.

The chain recombines TRBV29-1 with TRBJ1-2; D gene unclear. This CDR3 is built from 11 residues. CDR1 SQVTM and CDR2 ANQGSEA come from the germline V gene. Trimming cost V 6 bases and J 7 bases, with 12 bases left between them. CDR3 in amino acids: CSVPQDAGYTF. The CDR3, as DNA: TGCAGCGTACCTCAGGATGCTGGCTACACCTTC.

In DNA form, the CDR3 reads TGTGCCAGCAGTCCAAAAGTCTACGAGCAGTACTTC. This sequence encodes CASSPKVYEQYF. This rearrangement joins TRBV28 to TRBJ2-7, with D hard to call. The germline V and J ends were trimmed by 5 bases and 3 bases, with 8 bases remaining between them. This CDR3 comprises 12 residues. Germline V gene data show CDR1 as MDHEN and CDR2 as SYDVKM.

V gene TRBV2 combines with J gene TRBJ2-2; the D gene is possibly TRBD2 (7 bases). Looked up from germline, CDR1 is SNHLY and CDR2 is FYNNEI. The CDR3 spans 12 residues. Trimming left V 8 bases short and J 6 bases short, with 10 bases between. CDR3 residues: CASAGGPGELFF. The DNA of the CDR3 is TGTGCCAGCGCCGGGGGGCCCGGGGAGCTGTTTTTT.

With regard to this clone: The sample carries other DNA sequences with the same CDR3. The chain carries TRBV9 and TRBJ2-5; D might be TRBD2 (7 bases). The germline V gene encodes CDR1 SGDLS and CDR2 YYNGEE. V was shortened by 0 bases and J by 5 bases, with 11 bases between the two germline ends. The CDR3 consists of 14 residues. CDR3 residues: CASSVEGGDETQYF. The CDR3, as DNA: TGTGCCAGCAGCGTAGAAGGGGGGGATGAGACCCAGTACTTC.

The chain uses TRBV6-5 and TRBJ1-1; a weak D match, TRBD1 (5 bases). The CDR3 length is 14 residues. V was cut by 7 bases and J by 4 bases, with 16 bases left in between. Germline CDR1 is MNHEY and CDR2 is SVGAGI. For the CDR3, the DNA is TGTGCCAGCACCACACCAGGGTTGAGCACTGAAGCTTTCTTT. Its protein is CASTTPGLSTEAFF.

CDR3: CASSLSPGAYQRHEQFF. In DNA form, the CDR3 reads TGTGCCAGCAGCTTAAGCCCTGGTGCTTATCAACGTCATGAGCAGTTCTTC. The V gene is TRBV7-9, the J gene TRBJ2-1; D call uncertain. The CDR3 has 17 residues. The V gene lost 2 bases and the J gene lost 8 bases, with 22 bases spanning the gap. Germline values: CDR1 SEHNR, CDR2 FQNEAQ (reference sequence). Full variable domain (rest looked up from reference TRBV7-9 and TRBJ2-1): DTGVSQNPRHKITKRGQNVTFRCDPISEHNRLYWYRQTLGQGPEFLTYFQNEAQLEKSRLLSDRFSAERPKGSFSTLEIQRTEQGDSAMYLCASSLSPGAYQRHEQFFGPGTRLTVL.

CDR3 amino acids: CASGRSSSYEQYF. CDR3 DNA sequence: TGTGCCAGCGGACGGAGTAGCTCCTACGAGCAGTACTTC. The chain is built from TRBV6-5 and TRBJ2-7; D is undetermined. Germline CDR1 and CDR2: MNHEY and SVGAGI. The V end lost 8 bases, the J end lost 0 bases, and 11 bases lay between the germline ends. This CDR3 has 13 amino acids.

This chain links TRBV10-2 with TRBJ2-7, with 7 bases identical to TRBD1. With V trimmed by 0 bases and J by 3 bases, 11 bases remained unmatched. Per the germline V gene, CDR1 is WSHSY and CDR2 is SAAADI. The CDR3 extends over 17 amino acids. The CDR3, as DNA: TGCGCCAGCAGTGAGTCTGGTGGTTTCGCAGGGGGCTACGAGCAGTACTTC. Protein: CASSESGGFAGGYEQYF.

Notes on this clone: This specimen includes other DNA sequences encoding the same CDR3. The CDR3 reads CASSWGQGSYEQYF. CDR3 in DNA: TGTGCCAGTTCCTGGGGACAGGGCTCCTACGAGCAGTACTTC. The V and J genes are TRBV13 and TRBJ2-7; 9 positions agree with TRBD1. CDR3 size: 14 residues. Germline CDR1 is PRHDT and CDR2 is FYEKMQ (reference sequence). J lost 0 bases, V lost 9 bases, and 6 bases had no gene match. Variable domain in full (rest from reference TRBV13 and TRBJ2-7): AAGVIQSPRHLIKEKRETATLKCYPIPRHDTVYWYQQGPGQDPQFLISFYEKMQSDKGSIPDRFSAQQFSDYHSELNMSSLELGDSALYFCASSWGQGSYEQYFGPGTRLTVT.

The chain couples TRBV7-9 to TRBJ1-1, with D possibly being TRBD1 (5 bases). This CDR3 has 16 amino acids. Germline CDR1 reads SEHNR; CDR2 reads FQNEAQ (reference sequence). The V end was cut by 5 bases, the J end by 1 base, with 17 bases between. CDR3 protein: CASSPKAGPRNTEAFF. The CDR3 coding sequence is TGTGCCAGCAGCCCAAAGGCAGGGCCAAGGAACACTGAAGCTTTCTTT.

This chain uses TRBV4-3 with TRBJ2-7; no definite D call. Germline lookup yields CDR1 LGHNA and CDR2 YSLEER. Trimming left V 1 base short and J 6 bases short, with 16 bases between. The CDR3 covers 15 residues. The CDR3 here is CASSQGTDETLEQYF. DNA of the CDR3: TGCGCCAGCAGCCAAGGGACGGACGAGACCCTCGAGCAGTACTTC.

The V call is TRBV19, the J call TRBJ1-1; D may be TRBD1 (6 bases). Trimming took 3 bases from V and 4 from J, leaving 12 bases between them. The CDR3 consists of 14 residues. Germline CDR1 reads LNHDA; CDR2 reads SQIVND (reference sequence). The CDR3 loop reads CASSITGASTEAFF. DNA for the CDR3: TGTGCCAGTAGTATCACGGGGGCGAGCACTGAAGCTTTCTTT.